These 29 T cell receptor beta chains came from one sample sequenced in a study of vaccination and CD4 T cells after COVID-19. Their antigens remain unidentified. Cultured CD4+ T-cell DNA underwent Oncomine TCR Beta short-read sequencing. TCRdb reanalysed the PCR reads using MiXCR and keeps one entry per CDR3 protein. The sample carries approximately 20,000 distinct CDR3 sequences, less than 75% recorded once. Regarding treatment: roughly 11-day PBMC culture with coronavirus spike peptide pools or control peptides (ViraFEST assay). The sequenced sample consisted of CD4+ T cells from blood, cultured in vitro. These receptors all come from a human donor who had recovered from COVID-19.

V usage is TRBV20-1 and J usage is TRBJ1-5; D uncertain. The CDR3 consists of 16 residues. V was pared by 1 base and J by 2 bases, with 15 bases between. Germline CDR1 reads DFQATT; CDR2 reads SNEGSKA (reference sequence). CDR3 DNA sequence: TGCAGTGCTAGAGCGTCGTCTGAAAGGGGCAATCAGCCCCAGCATTTT. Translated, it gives CSARASSERGNQPQHF.

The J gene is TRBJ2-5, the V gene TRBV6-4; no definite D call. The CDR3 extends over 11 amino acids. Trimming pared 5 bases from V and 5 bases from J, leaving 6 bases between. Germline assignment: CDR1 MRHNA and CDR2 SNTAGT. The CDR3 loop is CASSTVETQYF. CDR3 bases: TGTGCCAGCAGTACAGTGGAGACCCAGTACTTC.

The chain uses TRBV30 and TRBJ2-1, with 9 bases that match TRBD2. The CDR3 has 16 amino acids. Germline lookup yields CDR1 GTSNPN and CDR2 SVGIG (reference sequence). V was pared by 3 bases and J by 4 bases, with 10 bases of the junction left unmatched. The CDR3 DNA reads TGTGCCTGGAGCGAGACTGGGACTAGCAGATACAATGAGCAGTTCTTC. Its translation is CAWSETGTSRYNEQFF.

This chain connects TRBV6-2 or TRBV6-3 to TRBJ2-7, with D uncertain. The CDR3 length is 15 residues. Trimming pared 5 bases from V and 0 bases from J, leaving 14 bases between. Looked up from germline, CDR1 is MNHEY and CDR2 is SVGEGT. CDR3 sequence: CASSPSALSSYEQYF. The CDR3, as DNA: TGTGCCAGCAGTCCCAGCGCCTTGAGCTCCTACGAGCAGTACTTC.

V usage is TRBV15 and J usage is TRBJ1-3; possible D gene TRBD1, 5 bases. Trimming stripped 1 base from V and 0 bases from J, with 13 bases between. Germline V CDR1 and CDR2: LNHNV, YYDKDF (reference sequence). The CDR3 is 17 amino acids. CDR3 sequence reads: CATSRVIGDSSGNTIYF. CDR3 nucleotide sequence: TGTGCCACCAGCAGAGTCATAGGGGACTCCTCTGGAAACACCATATATTTT.

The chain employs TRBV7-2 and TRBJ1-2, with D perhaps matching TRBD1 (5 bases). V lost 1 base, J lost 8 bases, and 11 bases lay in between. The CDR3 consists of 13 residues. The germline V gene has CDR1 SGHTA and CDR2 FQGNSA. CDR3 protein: CASSLERGRGYTF. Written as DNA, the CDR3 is TGTGCCAGCAGCTTAGAAAGGGGTAGGGGCTACACCTTC.

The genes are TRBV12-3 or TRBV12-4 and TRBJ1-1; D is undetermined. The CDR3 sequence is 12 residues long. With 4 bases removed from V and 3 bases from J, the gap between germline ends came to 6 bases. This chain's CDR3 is CASSSSYTEAFF. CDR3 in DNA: TGTGCCAGCAGTTCAAGCTACACTGAAGCTTTCTTT.

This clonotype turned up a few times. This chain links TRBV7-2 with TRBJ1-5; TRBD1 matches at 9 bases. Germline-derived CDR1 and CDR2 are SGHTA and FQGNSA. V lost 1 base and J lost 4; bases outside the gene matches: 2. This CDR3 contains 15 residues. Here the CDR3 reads CASSLEQGANQPQHF. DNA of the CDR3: TGTGCCAGCAGCTTAGAACAGGGGGCAAATCAGCCCCAGCATTTT.

CDR3 sequence (DNA): TGCAGTGCTAGGGGTATAGGGGACAACACAAATAATAGCAATCAGCCCCAGCATTTT. Amino acid sequence: CSARGIGDNTNNSNQPQHF. The chain couples TRBV20-1 to TRBJ1-5; D is perhaps TRBD1 (6 bases). CDR1 is DFQATT, CDR2 SNEGSKA, per germline (reference sequence). The length of the CDR3 is 19 residues. V lost 3 bases and J 0 bases, leaving 24 bases between the germline ends.

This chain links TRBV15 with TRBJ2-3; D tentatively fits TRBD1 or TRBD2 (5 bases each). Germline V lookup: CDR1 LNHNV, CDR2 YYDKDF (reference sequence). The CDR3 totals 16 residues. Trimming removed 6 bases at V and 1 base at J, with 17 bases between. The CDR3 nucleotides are TGTGCCACCAGGGAGCTTCGAGGGGTTGGCACAGATACGCAGTATTTT. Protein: CATRELRGVGTDTQYF.

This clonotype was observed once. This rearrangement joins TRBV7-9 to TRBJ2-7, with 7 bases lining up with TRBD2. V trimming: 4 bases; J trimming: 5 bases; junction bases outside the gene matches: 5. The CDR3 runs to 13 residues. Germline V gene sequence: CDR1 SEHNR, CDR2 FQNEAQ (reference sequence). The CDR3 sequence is CASSSRTRNEQYF. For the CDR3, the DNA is TGTGCCAGCAGCTCACGGACTAGAAACGAGCAGTACTTC.

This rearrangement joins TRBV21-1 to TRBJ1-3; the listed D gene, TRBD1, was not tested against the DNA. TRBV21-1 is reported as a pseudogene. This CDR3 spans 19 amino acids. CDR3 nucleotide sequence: TGTGCCAGCAGCGAGCCTCCGGGACACTCTTACCCCTCTGGAAACACCATATATTTT. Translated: CASSEPPGHSYPSGNTIYF.

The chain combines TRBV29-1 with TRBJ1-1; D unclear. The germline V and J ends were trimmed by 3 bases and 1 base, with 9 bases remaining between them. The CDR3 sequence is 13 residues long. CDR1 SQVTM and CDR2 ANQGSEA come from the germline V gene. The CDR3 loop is CSVDPAANTEAFF. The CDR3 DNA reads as TGCAGCGTTGATCCGGCCGCGAACACTGAAGCTTTCTTT. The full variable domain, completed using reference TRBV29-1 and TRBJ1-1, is SAVISQKPSRDICQRGTSLTIQCQVDSQVTMMFWYRQQPGQSLTLIATANQGSEATYESGFVIDKFPISRPNLTFSTLTVSNMSPEDSSIYLCSVDPAANTEAFFGQGTRLTVV.

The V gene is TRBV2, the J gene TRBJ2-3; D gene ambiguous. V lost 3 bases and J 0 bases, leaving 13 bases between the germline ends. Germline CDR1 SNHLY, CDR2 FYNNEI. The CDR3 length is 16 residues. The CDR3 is CASSELVAGSTDTQYF. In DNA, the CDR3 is TGTGCCAGCAGTGAGTTGGTAGCTGGAAGCACAGATACGCAGTATTTT.

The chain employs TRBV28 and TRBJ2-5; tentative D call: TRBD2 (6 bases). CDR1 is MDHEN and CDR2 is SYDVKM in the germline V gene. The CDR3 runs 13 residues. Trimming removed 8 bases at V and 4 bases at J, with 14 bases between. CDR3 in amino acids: CASHPTGVETQYF. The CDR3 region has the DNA TGTGCCAGCCATCCAACGGGAGTAGAGACCCAGTACTTC.

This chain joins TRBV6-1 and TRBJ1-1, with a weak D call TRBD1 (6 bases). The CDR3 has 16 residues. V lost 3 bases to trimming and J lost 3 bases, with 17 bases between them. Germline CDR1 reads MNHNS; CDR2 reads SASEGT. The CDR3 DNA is TGTGCCAGCAGTGACGGACACAAGGCAGGGGACACTGAAGCTTTCTTT. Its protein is CASSDGHKAGDTEAFF.

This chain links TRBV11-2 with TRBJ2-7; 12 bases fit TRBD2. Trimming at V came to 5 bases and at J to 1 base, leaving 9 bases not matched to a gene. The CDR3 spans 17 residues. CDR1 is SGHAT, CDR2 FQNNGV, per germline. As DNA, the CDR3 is TGTGCCAGCAGCCCGACGACTAGCGGGAGTGCATCCTACGAGCAGTACTTC. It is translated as CASSPTTSGSASYEQYF.

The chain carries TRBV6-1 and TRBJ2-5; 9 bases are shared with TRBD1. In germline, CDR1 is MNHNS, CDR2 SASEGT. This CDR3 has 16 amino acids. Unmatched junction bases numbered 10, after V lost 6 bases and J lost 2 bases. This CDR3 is CASRPGQGLGQETQYF. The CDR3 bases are TGTGCCAGCAGACCGGGACAGGGATTGGGGCAAGAGACCCAGTACTTC.

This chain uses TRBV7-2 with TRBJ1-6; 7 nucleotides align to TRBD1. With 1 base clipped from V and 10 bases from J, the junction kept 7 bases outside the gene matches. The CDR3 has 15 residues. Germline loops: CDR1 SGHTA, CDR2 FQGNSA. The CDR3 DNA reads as TGTGCCAGCAGCTTAGGGGTGAACAGGGGCTCACCCCTCCACTTT. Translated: CASSLGVNRGSPLHF.

The CDR3 loop is CASSPDRADSPLHF. CDR3 coding DNA: TGTGCCAGCAGCCCTGACAGGGCGGATTCACCCCTCCACTTT. The chain carries TRBV27 and TRBJ1-6; 7 nucleotides match TRBD1. Germline trimming cut 6 bases from V and 8 bases from J; bases unmatched to any gene: 7. Germline assignment: CDR1 MNHEY and CDR2 SMNVEV (reference sequence). This CDR3 is built from 14 residues.

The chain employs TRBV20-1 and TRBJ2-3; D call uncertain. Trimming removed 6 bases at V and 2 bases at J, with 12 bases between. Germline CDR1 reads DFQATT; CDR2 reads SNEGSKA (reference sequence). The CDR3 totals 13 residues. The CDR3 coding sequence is TGCAGTGCGGCAAGTAATCCCACAGATACGCAGTATTTT. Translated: CSAASNPTDTQYF.

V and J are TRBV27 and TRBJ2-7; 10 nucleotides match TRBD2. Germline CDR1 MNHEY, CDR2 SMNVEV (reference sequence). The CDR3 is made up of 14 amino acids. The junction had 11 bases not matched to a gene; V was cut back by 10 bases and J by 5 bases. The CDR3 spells CATGTGTSANEQYF. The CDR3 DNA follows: TGTGCCACGGGGACCGGGACTAGCGCTAACGAGCAGTACTTC.

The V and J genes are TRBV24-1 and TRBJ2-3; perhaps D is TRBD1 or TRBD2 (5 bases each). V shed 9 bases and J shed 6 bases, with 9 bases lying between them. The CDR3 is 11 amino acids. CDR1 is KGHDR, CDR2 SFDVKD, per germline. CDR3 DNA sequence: TGTGCCACCTCCGGGACCGATACGCAGTATTTT. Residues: CATSGTDTQYF.

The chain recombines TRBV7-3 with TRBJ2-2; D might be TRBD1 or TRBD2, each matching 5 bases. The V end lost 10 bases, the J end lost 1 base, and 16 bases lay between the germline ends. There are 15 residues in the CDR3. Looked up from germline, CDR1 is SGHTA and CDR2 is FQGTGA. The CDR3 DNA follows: TGTGCCACCTCTCCGGGACCGATGAACACCGGGGAGCTGTTTTTT. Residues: CATSPGPMNTGELFF.

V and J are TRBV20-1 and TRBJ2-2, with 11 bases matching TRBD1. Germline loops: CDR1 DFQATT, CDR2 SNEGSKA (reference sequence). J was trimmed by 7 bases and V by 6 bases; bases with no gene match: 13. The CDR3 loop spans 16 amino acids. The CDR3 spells CSASRTGTGGFGELFF. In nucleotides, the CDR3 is TGCAGTGCCAGCCGCACCGGGACAGGGGGTTTCGGGGAGCTGTTTTTT.

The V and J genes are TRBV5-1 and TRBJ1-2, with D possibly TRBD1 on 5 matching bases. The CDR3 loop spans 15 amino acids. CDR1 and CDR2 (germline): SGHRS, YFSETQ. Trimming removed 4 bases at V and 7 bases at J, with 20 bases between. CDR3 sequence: CASSRGLGTLLGYTF. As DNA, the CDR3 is TGCGCCAGCAGCAGGGGTCTCGGGACTCTCCTTGGCTACACCTTC.

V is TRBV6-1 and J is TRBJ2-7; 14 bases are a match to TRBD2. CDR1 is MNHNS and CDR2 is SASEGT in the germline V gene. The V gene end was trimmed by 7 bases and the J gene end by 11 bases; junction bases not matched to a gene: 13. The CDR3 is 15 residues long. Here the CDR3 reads CASTSAGTSGRVKYF. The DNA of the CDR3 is TGTGCCAGCACCTCCGCCGGGACTAGCGGGAGAGTTAAGTACTTC.

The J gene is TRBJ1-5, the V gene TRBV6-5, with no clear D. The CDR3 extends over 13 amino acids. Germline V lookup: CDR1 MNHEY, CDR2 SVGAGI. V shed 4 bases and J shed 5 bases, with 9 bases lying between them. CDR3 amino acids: CASSSGSHQPQHF. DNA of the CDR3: TGTGCCAGCAGTTCGGGCAGTCATCAGCCCCAGCATTTT.

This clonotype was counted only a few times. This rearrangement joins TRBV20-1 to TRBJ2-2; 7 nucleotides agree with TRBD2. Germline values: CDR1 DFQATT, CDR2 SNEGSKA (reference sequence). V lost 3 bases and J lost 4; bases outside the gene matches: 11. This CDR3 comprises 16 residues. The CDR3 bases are TGCAGTGCTAGTCCCATGGGGAGGGGCCGCACCGGGGAGCTGTTTTTT. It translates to CSASPMGRGRTGELFF.